Below, one T cell receptor (beta chain) is given with its context. Sample contribution per patient ranged from 1 to 8, covering pretreatment and on-treatment. The data were obtained in a study of PD-L1 blockade in urothelial cancer. About the research overall: About 90% of the roughly 29 patients were men who had bladder-origin urothelial cancer. Patients had received 0 to 3 prior chemotherapy regimens.

Profiled with immunoSEQ multiplex PCR; TCRdb holds only in-frame clones, not every one. In the table there are about 84,000 clones, more than 75% of which are singletons. The CDR3 sequence is 14 residues long. V lost 7 bases to trimming and J lost 3 bases, with 16 bases between them. Germline lookup yields CDR1 SGHDT and CDR2 YYEEEE. The sample consisted of PBMCs, taken around atezolizumab (anti-PD-L1) treatment. This chain joins TRBV5-6 and TRBJ1-1; D unclear. The TCR comes from an older man with urothelial cancer. CDR3 in amino acids: CASFPLNSYTEAFF. The DNA of the CDR3 is TGTGCCAGCTTCCCCCTAAACAGCTACACTGAAGCTTTCTTT.